The 9 T cell receptor beta chains below all came from one sample that was sequenced in a study of a mutant IDH1 vaccine in newly diagnosed glioma. The assay was immunoSEQ multiplex PCR, and TCRdb's table has in-frame clones only and misses some. This sample has about 54,000 clones, with around four fifths found just once. Antigens of these TCRs are unknown. This sample's time point: week 35, safety follow-up. The investigators gave 300 ug of mutant IDH1 20-mer peptide in each vaccine dose, together with topical imiquimod. The sample in question was PBMCs, obtained from a glioma patient whose treatment included an IDH1 peptide vaccine. Receptors originate from a woman aged 18 to 35 with glioma.

This clone was seen a few times. The chain recombines TRBV27 with TRBJ1-4; unclear D gene. Germline V gene data show CDR1 as MNHEY and CDR2 as SMNVEV (reference sequence). Trimming took 6 bases from V and 1 from J, leaving 15 bases between them. The CDR3 length is 16 residues. This CDR3 is CASRNSPGGTNEKLFF. CDR3 in DNA: TGTGCCAGCAGAAACAGTCCAGGAGGAACTAATGAAAAACTGTTTTTT.

The chain combines TRBV29-1 with TRBJ2-7; 8 nucleotides agree with TRBD1. The germline gives CDR1 SQVTM, CDR2 ANQGSEA. The CDR3 is 16 amino acids. The ends lost 0 bases at V and 3 bases at J; junction bases unmatched: 10. CDR3 protein: CSVEDWSARGLYEQYF. CDR3 in DNA: TGCAGCGTTGAAGATTGGTCCGCCAGGGGGCTCTACGAGCAGTACTTC.

The rearrangement uses TRBV7-2 and TRBJ2-3, with 7 bases aligning to TRBD1. The germline V gene encodes CDR1 SGHTA and CDR2 FQGNSA. This CDR3 spans 14 amino acids. Trimming took 3 bases from V and 6 from J; bases not matched to a gene: 6. CDR3 coding DNA: TGTGCCAGCAGCTTGTCAGGGGGTTGGGATACGCAGTATTTT. This gives the protein CASSLSGGWDTQYF.

The chain is built from TRBV6-5 and TRBJ2-1; D tentatively fits TRBD1 or TRBD2 (5 bases each). V dropped 7 bases and J dropped 3 bases, with 16 bases sitting between them. CDR3 length: 15 amino acids. Germline lookup yields CDR1 MNHEY and CDR2 SVGAGI. CDR3 region: CASIDPGRRYNEQFF. Here the CDR3 DNA reads TGTGCCAGCATAGACCCGGGACGACGCTACAATGAGCAGTTCTTC.

V gene TRBV27 combines with J gene TRBJ1-4; D unclear. The CDR3 covers 15 residues. V lost 1 base and J lost 4, with 10 bases in between. Germline V CDR1 and CDR2: MNHEY, SMNVEV (reference sequence). Here the CDR3 DNA reads TGTGCCAGCAGTTTATTGGGGATAGGTAATGAAAAACTGTTTTTT. This translates into CASSLLGIGNEKLFF.

J is TRBJ2-2 and V is TRBV27, with D uncertain. Germline V lookup: CDR1 MNHEY, CDR2 SMNVEV (reference sequence). With 1 base removed from V and 6 bases from J, the gap between germline ends came to 6 bases. This CDR3 comprises 13 residues. CDR3 loop: CASSLFSAGELFF. CDR3 DNA: TGTGCCAGCAGTTTATTTTCGGCCGGGGAGCTGTTTTTT.

This clone is a singleton in its sample. V is TRBV18 and J is TRBJ1-4; the D gene is possibly TRBD1 (5 bases). Trimming stripped 6 bases from V and 3 bases from J, with 29 bases between. Germline CDR1 is KGHSH and CDR2 is LQKENI. The CDR3 runs 20 residues. Here the CDR3 reads CASSPPIRTGAPLANEKLFF. CDR3 DNA: TGTGCCAGCTCCCCTCCTATCCGAACAGGAGCCCCCTTGGCTAATGAAAAACTGTTTTTT. Full variable domain (remainder filled in from reference TRBV18 and TRBJ1-4): NAGVMQNPRHLVRRRGQEARLRCSPMKGHSHVYWYRQLPEEGLKFMVYLQKENIIDESGMPKERFSAEFPKEGPSILRIQQVVRGDSAAYFCASSPPIRTGAPLANEKLFFGSGTQLSVL.

The J gene is TRBJ2-2, the V gene TRBV4-3, with TRBD1 matching over 7 bases. The length of the CDR3 is 17 residues. V lost 6 bases to trimming and J lost 1 base; unmatched junction nucleotides: 11. CDR1 is LGHNA, CDR2 YSLEER, per germline. The CDR3 spells CASSPGRGSGNTGELFF. The CDR3, as DNA: TGCGCCAGCAGTCCCGGCAGGGGGAGTGGGAACACCGGGGAGCTGTTTTTT.

The sample holds one count of this clone. CDR3 in amino acids: CASRASGGVDYNEQFF. CDR3 DNA: TGTGCCAGCAGGGCTAGCGGGGGGGTTGACTACAATGAGCAGTTCTTC. The chain carries TRBV7-8 and TRBJ2-1, with TRBD2 matching 12 bases. The germline V gene encodes CDR1 SGHVS and CDR2 FQNEAQ. The CDR3 is made up of 16 amino acids. V trimming: 6 bases; J trimming: 3 bases; junction bases outside the gene matches: 6.